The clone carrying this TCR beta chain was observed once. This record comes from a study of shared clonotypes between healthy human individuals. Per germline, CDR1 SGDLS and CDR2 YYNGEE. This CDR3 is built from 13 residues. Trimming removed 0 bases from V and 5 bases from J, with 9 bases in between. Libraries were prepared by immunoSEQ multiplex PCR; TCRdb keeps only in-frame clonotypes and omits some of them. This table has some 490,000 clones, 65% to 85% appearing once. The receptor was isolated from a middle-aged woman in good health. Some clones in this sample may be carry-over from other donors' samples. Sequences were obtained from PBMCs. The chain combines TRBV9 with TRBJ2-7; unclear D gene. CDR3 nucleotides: TGTGCCAGCAGCGTAGGGCTGACGGACGAGCAGTACTTC. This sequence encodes CASSVGLTDEQYF. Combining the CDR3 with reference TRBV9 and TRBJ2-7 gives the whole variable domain DSGVTQTPKHLITATGQRVTLRCSPRSGDLSVYWYQQSLDQGLQFLIQYYNGEERAKGNILERFSAQQFPDLHSELNLSSLELGDSALYFCASSVGLTDEQYFGPGTRLTVT.